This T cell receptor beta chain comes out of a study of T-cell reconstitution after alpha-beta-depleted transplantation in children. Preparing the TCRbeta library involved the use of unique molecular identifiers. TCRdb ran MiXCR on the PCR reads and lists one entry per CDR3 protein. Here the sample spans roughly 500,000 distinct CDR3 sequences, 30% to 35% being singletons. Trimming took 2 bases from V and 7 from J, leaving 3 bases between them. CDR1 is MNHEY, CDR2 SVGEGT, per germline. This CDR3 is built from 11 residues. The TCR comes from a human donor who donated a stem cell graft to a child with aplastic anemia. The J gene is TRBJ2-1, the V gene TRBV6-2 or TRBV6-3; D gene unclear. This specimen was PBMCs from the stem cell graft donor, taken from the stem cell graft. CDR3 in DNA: TGTGCCAGCAGTTACCGTAATGAGCAGTTCTTC. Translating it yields CASSYRNEQFF.